This is a list of T cell receptor beta chains from one sample in a study of cytomegalovirus exposure and HLA in healthy donors. The table came from immunoSEQ multiplex PCR; TCRdb's copy has only in-frame clones and leaves some out. The sample consists of some 140,000 clones, 66% of them appearing once. The specimen was PBMCs. The receptors stem from a human donor in good health. Each CDR3 is given without its conserved first and last residue.

CDR3aa	v_gene	j_gene	len
ASSFQAGGMGEQY	TRBV28	TRBJ2-7	13
ASSQGLRKQY	TRBV14	TRBJ2-7	10
ASSLGTSGTDTQY	TRBV5-6	TRBJ2-3	13
ASSPAGVGWGEQF	TRBV4-3	TRBJ2-1	13
ASSYNRAGDGELF	TRBV27	TRBJ2-2	13
ASSLGQSDNEQF	TRBV11-3	TRBJ2-1	12
ASSLVGTGIEKLF	TRBV5-6	TRBJ1-4	13
AISDSIYGYT	TRBV19	TRBJ1-2	10
ASSAGTEIEAF	TRBV18	TRBJ1-1	11
ASSLTGLAGAGRGTGELF	TRBV5-1	TRBJ2-2	18
ASSKSGRTNYGYT	TRBV5-8	TRBJ1-2	13
ASSRGEGQY	TRBV28	TRBJ2-7	9
ASSLAPAGSTDTQY	TRBV11-2	TRBJ2-3	14
ASSPQGRAYEQY	TRBV4-1	TRBJ2-7	12
ASSERGTQPQH	TRBV6-1	TRBJ1-5	11
ASSPPATGETQY	TRBV18	TRBJ2-5	12
ASSEGSSPSTDTQY	TRBV6-1	TRBJ2-3	14
ATQAGGSYNEQF	TRBV15	TRBJ2-1	12
ASTAGSYEQY	TRBV6-6	TRBJ2-7	10
ATRAGDRVFGYT	TRBV25-1	TRBJ1-2	12
ASSPQDRLYEQY	TRBV28	TRBJ2-7	12
ASSGTGLNTGELF	TRBV9	TRBJ2-2	13
ASSQLGTGGGEAF	TRBV4-2	TRBJ1-1	13
ASSVGTGAYYEQY	TRBV7-9	TRBJ2-7	13
ARGQVHNGELF	TRBV30	TRBJ2-2	11
ATSRAQGQGEKLF	TRBV15	TRBJ1-4	13
ASSIDDSQPQH	TRBV19	TRBJ1-5	11
ASSLMGTGQDTQY	TRBV27	TRBJ2-3	13
ASSPMMTGSDEQY	TRBV5-6	.	13
ASRGQGQSNTEAF	TRBV11-3	TRBJ1-1	13
ASSLSPGQDQETQY	TRBV7-9	TRBJ2-5	14
ASSQYRDRAGEQY	TRBV7-9	TRBJ2-7	13
AISGGTDDAPTWT	TRBV10-3	TRBJ1-2	13
ASSQDRQNEKLF	TRBV4-1	TRBJ1-4	12
ASSPPGATDTQY	TRBV18	TRBJ2-3	12
ASRLAAGVIRETQY	TRBV12-2	TRBJ2-5	14
ASSLSGGDIQY	TRBV27	TRBJ2-4	11
ASSLAGLAVTYEQY	TRBV7-2	TRBJ2-7	14
ASSTPGGPGNTIY	TRBV9	TRBJ1-3	13
ASSAPGQPNTEAF	TRBV18	TRBJ1-1	13
ASSRQTSSYEQY	TRBV6-5	TRBJ2-7	12
ASTRSRLEPQH	TRBV6-1	TRBJ1-5	11
ASSPRTGTAEQY	TRBV10-1	TRBJ2-7	12
ASSSGGAGNTEAF	TRBV28	TRBJ1-1	13
ASSRTTGHQRGGETQY	TRBV9	TRBJ2-5	16
ASSLETSGNEQF	TRBV5-1	TRBJ2-1	12
ASRTGWESGELF	TRBV6-6	TRBJ2-2	12
ASSARGDRVGELF	TRBV7-3	TRBJ2-2	13
ASSGLVVGSDTQY	TRBV13	TRBJ2-3	13
ASSPGDGRNQPQH	TRBV5-1	TRBJ1-5	13
ASSPTGAGEQF	TRBV7-3	TRBJ2-1	11
ASSTPGGPSSGNTIY	TRBV11-2	TRBJ1-3	15
ASSPGGQDSEQY	TRBV5-1	TRBJ2-7	12